The 18 T cell receptor beta chains below come from one sample, sequenced in a study of T cell responses to AZD1222 COVID-19 vaccine. Measured with immunoSEQ multiplex PCR; TCRdb has only the in-frame clones, and not every one. Among about 120,000 clones listed, about 85% were seen once. The source material was peripheral blood, sampled on day 0 of AZD1222 vaccination. All receptors derive from an adult in good health.

The chain has TRBV6-5 and TRBJ2-3; D remains ambiguous. Per the germline V gene, CDR1 is MNHEY and CDR2 is SVGAGI. The CDR3 runs to 14 residues. V lost 8 bases and J 2 bases, leaving 14 bases between the germline ends. The CDR3 DNA sequence: TGTGCCAGCGGCCGAGACCTAATCACAGATACGCAGTATTTT. Protein product: CASGRDLITDTQYF.

This clone was seen just once. This rearrangement joins TRBV28 to TRBJ1-1, with D hard to call. The CDR3 runs 13 residues. The germline V and J ends were trimmed by 6 bases and 4 bases, with 12 bases remaining between them. Per germline, CDR1 MDHEN and CDR2 SYDVKM. CDR3 amino acids: CASSSSGSTEAFF. CDR3 nucleotides: TGTGCCAGCAGCAGTAGCGGGAGCACTGAAGCTTTCTTT.

V usage is TRBV6-5 and J usage is TRBJ1-1, with 8 bases lining up with TRBD1. The junction had 3 bases not matched to a gene; V was cut back by 4 bases and J by 5 bases. CDR3 length: 13 residues. Per the germline V gene, CDR1 is MNHEY and CDR2 is SVGAGI. Here the CDR3 reads CASSLDRATEAFF. The CDR3, as DNA: TGTGCCAGCAGTTTGGACAGGGCAACTGAAGCTTTCTTT.

The rearrangement joins TRBV6-5 to TRBJ1-2, with 9 positions matching TRBD1. The CDR3 is 14 amino acids. CDR1 is MNHEY, CDR2 SVGAGI, per germline. V dropped 6 bases and J dropped 3; count of bases not matched to a gene: 5. In DNA, the CDR3 is TGTGCCAGCAGCTACAGGGGGCGGTACTATGGCTACACCTTC. Protein product: CASSYRGRYYGYTF.

The sample holds one count of this clone. V and J are TRBV29-1 and TRBJ2-7; tentatively, D is TRBD2 (6 bases). CDR1 SQVTM and CDR2 ANQGSEA come from the germline V gene. The V gene lost 4 bases and the J gene lost 5 bases, with 12 bases spanning the gap. There are 12 residues in the CDR3. Here the CDR3 reads CSVAGTRHEQYF. CDR3 in DNA: TGCAGCGTTGCTGGGACTCGCCACGAGCAGTACTTC.

The J gene is TRBJ1-6, the V gene TRBV28; D is perhaps TRBD1 (5 bases). The CDR3 length is 16 residues. Looked up from germline, CDR1 is MDHEN and CDR2 is SYDVKM. The V and J ends lost 2 bases and 10 bases respectively, with 18 bases between them. The CDR3 nucleotides read TGTGCCAGCAGTTTAGTATTGGGGCAGGGAGGATCACCCCTCCACTTT. Its translation is CASSLVLGQGGSPLHF.

V is TRBV2 and J is TRBJ1-1; no firm D call. Trimming stripped 7 bases from V and 2 bases from J, with 11 bases between. The CDR3 covers 13 residues. Per germline, CDR1 SNHLY and CDR2 FYNNEI. As DNA, the CDR3 is TGTGCCAGCACCATACGCCAAAACACTGAAGCTTTCTTT. This gives the protein CASTIRQNTEAFF. Looking up the rest from reference TRBV2 and TRBJ1-1 gives the full variable domain: EPEVTQTPSHQVTQMGQEVILRCVPISNHLYFYWYRQILGQKVEFLVSFYNNEISEKSEIFDDQFSVERPDGSNFTLKIRSTKLEDSAMYFCASTIRQNTEAFFGQGTRLTVV.

The J gene is TRBJ1-3, the V gene TRBV27; D possibly corresponds to TRBD1 (5 bases). This CDR3 region has 16 residues. The V and J ends lost 2 bases and 0 bases respectively, with 11 bases between them. CDR1 is MNHEY, CDR2 SMNVEV, per germline (reference sequence). CDR3 DNA sequence: TGTGCCAGCAGTTTAAAGGGGCCTAACTCTGGAAACACCATATATTTT. It yields the protein CASSLKGPNSGNTIYF.

The gene calls are TRBV29-1 and TRBJ1-6, with 9 bases fitting TRBD1. With V trimmed by 0 bases and J by 10 bases, 1 base remained unmatched. CDR1 and CDR2 from the germline V gene are SQVTM and ANQGSEA. The CDR3 totals 13 residues. For the CDR3, the DNA is TGCAGCGTTGAAGAGACAGGGGGGTCACCCCTCCACTTT. Protein sequence: CSVEETGGSPLHF.

The CDR3 DNA reads TGTGCCATCAGTGAGTCGAGTTTCGGGAGGGCCGAGGAGCAGTTCTTC. Amino acid sequence: CAISESSFGRAEEQFF. V is TRBV10-3 and J is TRBJ2-1; 8 bases are a match to TRBD2. The J segment lost 10 bases and the V segment lost 0 bases, leaving 11 bases of the junction unmatched. Germline-derived CDR1 and CDR2 are ENHRY and SYGVKD. The CDR3 runs 16 residues.

This rearrangement joins TRBV28 to TRBJ2-1; 9 bases line up with TRBD2. Losses at the gene ends were 6 bases for V and 2 bases for J; bases not matched to a gene: 8. Germline-derived CDR1 and CDR2 are MDHEN and SYDVKM. The CDR3 extends over 16 amino acids. In DNA, the CDR3 is TGTGCCAGCAGCTCCTATAGCGGGAGACCCTACAATGAGCAGTTCTTC. Translation: CASSSYSGRPYNEQFF. Full variable domain (remainder filled in from reference TRBV28 and TRBJ2-1): DVKVTQSSRYLVKRTGEKVFLECVQDMDHENMFWYRQDPGLGLRLIYFSYDVKMKEKGDIPEGYSVSREKKERFSLILESASTNQTSMYLCASSSYSGRPYNEQFFGPGTRLTVL.

The sample holds a few counts of this clone. The rearrangement joins TRBV18 to TRBJ2-3; D call uncertain. Germline-derived CDR1 and CDR2 are KGHSH and LQKENI. The CDR3 is 13 amino acids. V dropped 4 bases and J dropped 0 bases, with 5 bases sitting between them. The chain's CDR3 is CASSQDSTDTQYF. CDR3 DNA sequence: TGTGCCAGCTCACAGGACAGCACAGATACGCAGTATTTT.

The chain joins TRBV10-3 to TRBJ1-1; unclear D gene. Germline CDR1 reads ENHRY; CDR2 reads SYGVKD. V gave up 10 bases and J gave up 1 base, with 7 bases separating them. This CDR3 comprises 11 residues. The CDR3 coding sequence is TGTGCCACCTTACAGAACACTGAAGCTTTCTTT. This encodes CATLQNTEAFF.

This chain links TRBV5-4 with TRBJ2-5, with D maybe TRBD1 (5 bases). This CDR3 has 14 residues. The V gene's germline CDR1 is SGHNT and CDR2 YYREEE (reference sequence). With 4 bases removed from V and 4 bases from J, the gap between germline ends came to 14 bases. The chain's CDR3 is CASSPRDSRETQYF. As DNA, the CDR3 is TGTGCCAGCAGCCCGAGAGACAGCAGAGAGACCCAGTACTTC. The variable domain in full, with the rest retrieved from reference TRBV5-4 and TRBJ2-5, is ETGVTQSPTHLIKTRGQQVTLRCSSQSGHNTVSWYQQALGQGPQFIFQYYREEENGRGNFPPRFSGLQFPNYSSELNVNALELDDSALYLCASSPRDSRETQYFGPGTRLLVL.

This chain connects TRBV5-6 to TRBJ1-5; D unresolved. Germline V gene lookup returns CDR1 SGHDT and CDR2 YYEEEE. The CDR3 runs to 16 residues. Trimming pared 0 bases from V and 4 bases from J, leaving 14 bases between. CDR3 coding DNA: TGTGCCAGCAGCTTGGGAGGGAGAGGGAGTAATCAGCCCCAGCATTTT. This codes for CASSLGGRGSNQPQHF.

CDR3 in amino acids: CASSSGNTWTGRQYF. CDR3 DNA: TGTGCCAGCAGCTCTGGGAACACCTGGACGGGCCGGCAGTATTTT. This sequence joins TRBV5-4 and TRBJ2-3; D gene uncertain. V lost 3 bases and J lost 11, with 22 bases in between. This CDR3 comprises 15 residues. The germline V gene encodes CDR1 SGHNT and CDR2 YYREEE (reference sequence).

This chain connects TRBV20-1 to TRBJ2-1, with TRBD2 identical over 10 bases. The V and J ends lost 3 bases and 7 bases, in that order; junction bases with no gene match: 6. There are 14 residues in the CDR3. Germline values: CDR1 DFQATT, CDR2 SNEGSKA (reference sequence). CDR3 DNA: TGCAGTGCTAGTGGGCTAGCGGGAGCGAATGAGCAGTTCTTC. Translated, it gives CSASGLAGANEQFF.

The V gene is TRBV18, the J gene TRBJ2-1, with 7 bases fitting TRBD1. CDR1 and CDR2 (germline): KGHSH, LQKENI. The CDR3 extends over 17 amino acids. After removal of 3 bases from V and 0 bases from J, the junction contained 8 bases not matched to a gene. DNA of the CDR3: TGTGCCAGCTCACCGTTCGGGACAGCTAGCTCCTACAATGAGCAGTTCTTC. Its translation is CASSPFGTASSYNEQFF.